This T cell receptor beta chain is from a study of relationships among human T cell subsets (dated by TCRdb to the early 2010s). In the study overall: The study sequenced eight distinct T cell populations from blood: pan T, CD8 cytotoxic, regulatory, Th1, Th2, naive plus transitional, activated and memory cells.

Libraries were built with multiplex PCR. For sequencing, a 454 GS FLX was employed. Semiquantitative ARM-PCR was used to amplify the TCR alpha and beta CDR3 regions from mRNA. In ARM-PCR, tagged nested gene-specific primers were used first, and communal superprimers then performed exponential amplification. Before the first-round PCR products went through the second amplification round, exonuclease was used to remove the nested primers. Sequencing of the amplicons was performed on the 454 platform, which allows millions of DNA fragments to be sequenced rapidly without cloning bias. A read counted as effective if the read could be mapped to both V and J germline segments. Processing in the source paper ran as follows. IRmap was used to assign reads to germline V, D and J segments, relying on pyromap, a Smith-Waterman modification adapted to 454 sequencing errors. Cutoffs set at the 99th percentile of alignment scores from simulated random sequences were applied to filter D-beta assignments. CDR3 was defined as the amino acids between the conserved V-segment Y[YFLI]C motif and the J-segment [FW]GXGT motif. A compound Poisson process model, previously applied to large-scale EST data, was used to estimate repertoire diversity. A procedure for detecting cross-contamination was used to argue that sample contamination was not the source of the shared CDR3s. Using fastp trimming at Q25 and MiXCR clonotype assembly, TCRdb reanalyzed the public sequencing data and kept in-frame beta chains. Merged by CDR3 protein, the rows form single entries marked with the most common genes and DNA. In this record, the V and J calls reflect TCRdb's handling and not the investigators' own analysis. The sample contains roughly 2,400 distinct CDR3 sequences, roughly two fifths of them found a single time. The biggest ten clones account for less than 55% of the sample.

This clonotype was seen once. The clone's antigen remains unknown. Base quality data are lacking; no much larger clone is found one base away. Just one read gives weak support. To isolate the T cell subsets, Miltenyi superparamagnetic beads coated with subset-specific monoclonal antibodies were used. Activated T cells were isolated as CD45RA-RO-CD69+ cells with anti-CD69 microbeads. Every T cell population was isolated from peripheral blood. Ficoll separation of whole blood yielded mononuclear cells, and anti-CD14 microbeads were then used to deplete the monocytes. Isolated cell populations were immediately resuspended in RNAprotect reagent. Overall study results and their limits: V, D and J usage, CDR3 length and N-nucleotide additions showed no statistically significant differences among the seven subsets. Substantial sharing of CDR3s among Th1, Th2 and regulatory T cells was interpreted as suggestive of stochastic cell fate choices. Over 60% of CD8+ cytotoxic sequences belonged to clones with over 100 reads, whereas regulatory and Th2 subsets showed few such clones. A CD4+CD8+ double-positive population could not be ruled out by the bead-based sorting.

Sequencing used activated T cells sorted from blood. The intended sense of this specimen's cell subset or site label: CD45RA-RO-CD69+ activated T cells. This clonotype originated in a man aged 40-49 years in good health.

The DNA sequence follows: TGTGCCAGCAGTTGGAGGCAGAGCTACGAGCAGTACTTC. Its translation is CASSWRQSYEQYF. The chain is assembled from TRBV12-3 or TRBV12-4 and TRBJ2-7; possibly the D gene is TRBD2, per 5 matching bases. A distance of 10 bases separates the germline ends of V and J, which lose 4 bases and 3 bases respectively. There are 13 amino acids in the CDR3, from cysteine to phenylalanine inclusive. Just CDR3 DNA is preserved here, 39 bases in frame from base 1.